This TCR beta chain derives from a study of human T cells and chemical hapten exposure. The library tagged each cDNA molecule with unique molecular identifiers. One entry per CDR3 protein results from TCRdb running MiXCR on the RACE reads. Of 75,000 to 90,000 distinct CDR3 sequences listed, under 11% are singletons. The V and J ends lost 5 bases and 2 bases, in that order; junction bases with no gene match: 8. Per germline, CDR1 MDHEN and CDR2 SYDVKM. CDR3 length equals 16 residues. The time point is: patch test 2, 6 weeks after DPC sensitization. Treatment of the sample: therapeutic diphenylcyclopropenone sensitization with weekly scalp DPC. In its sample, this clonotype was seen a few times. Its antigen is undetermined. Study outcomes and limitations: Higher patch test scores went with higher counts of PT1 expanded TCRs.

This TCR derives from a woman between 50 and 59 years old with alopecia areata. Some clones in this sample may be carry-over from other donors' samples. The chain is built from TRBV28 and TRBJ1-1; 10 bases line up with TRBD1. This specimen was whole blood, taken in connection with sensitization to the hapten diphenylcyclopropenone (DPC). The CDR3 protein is CASSLRTGGFNTEAFF. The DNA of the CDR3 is TGTGCCAGCAGTCTTCGGACAGGGGGTTTCAACACTGAAGCTTTCTTT.